The 21 T cell receptor beta chains reported below all come from one sample, sequenced in a study of T-cell reconstitution after alpha-beta-depleted transplantation in children. Unique molecular identifiers were incorporated when the TCRbeta library was constructed. TCRdb reprocessed the PCR reads via MiXCR and lists one record per CDR3 protein. The sample gives nearly 200,000 distinct CDR3 sequences, 5% to 6.5% of which show up once; around 4.1% is in the top ten. This specimen was PBMCs, taken before TCRalphabeta/CD19-depleted stem cell transplant. The receptors shown here come from a girl under three years old with combined immunodeficiency, due to receive a stem cell transplant.

This clonotype was detected ten times or more. This chain uses TRBV4-1 with TRBJ2-3; 14 nucleotides agree with TRBD2. The junction had 4 bases not matched to a gene; V was cut back by 6 bases and J by 2 bases. This CDR3 is built from 16 residues. Germline-derived CDR1 and CDR2 are MGHRA and YSYEKL. Written as DNA, the CDR3 is TGCGCCAGCAGTCGGACTAGCGGGGGGCTCACAGATACGCAGTATTTT. It yields the protein CASSRTSGGLTDTQYF.

This clonotype was seen many times. CDR3: CSGAREETQYF. The CDR3 DNA is TGCAGTGGGGCGCGGGAAGAGACCCAGTACTTC. The chain recombines TRBV20-1 with TRBJ2-5, with D tentatively TRBD2 (5 bases). Germline V gene data show CDR1 as DFQATT and CDR2 as SNEGSKA (reference sequence). The V gene lost 7 bases and the J gene lost 3 bases, with 9 bases spanning the gap. CDR3 size: 11 residues.

V is TRBV4-2 and J is TRBJ1-2, with 8 nucleotides matching TRBD1. CDR3 length equals 16 residues. The V segment lost 1 base and the J segment 8 bases; nucleotides outside the gene matches: 12. The V gene's germline CDR1 is LGHNA and CDR2 YNFKEQ. The CDR3: CASSQGGTGPSGGYTF. The CDR3, as DNA: TGTGCCAGCAGCCAAGGAGGGACAGGCCCTTCGGGGGGCTACACCTTC.

This clonotype appeared many times. The V call is TRBV29-1, the J call TRBJ2-7; 7 nucleotides match TRBD1. CDR1 and CDR2 from the germline V gene are SQVTM and ANQGSEA. V was clipped by 7 bases and J by 5 bases; unmatched bases: 8. There are 12 residues in the CDR3. The CDR3 DNA reads TGCAGCGGCCGGGACAGTAAAAACGAGCAGTACTTC. Translation: CSGRDSKNEQYF.

This clonotype was seen at least ten times. The chain joins TRBV4-2 to TRBJ2-7; 7 bases map to TRBD1. J lost 2 bases, V lost 0 bases, and 1 base had no gene match. Germline V gene data show CDR1 as LGHNA and CDR2 as YNFKEQ. The CDR3 is 14 amino acids. CDR3 amino acids: CASSQEGQPYEQYF. Here the CDR3 DNA reads TGTGCCAGCAGCCAAGAGGGACAGCCCTACGAGCAGTACTTC.

The J gene is TRBJ2-5, the V gene TRBV9; 12 bases are shared with TRBD2. The germline CDR1 and CDR2 sequences are SGDLS and YYNGEE. The CDR3 is 15 residues long. The V segment lost 4 bases and the J segment 5 bases; nucleotides outside the gene matches: 6. The CDR3 DNA reads as TGTGCCAGCAGCCTTCGGACTAGCGGGGAGGAGACCCAGTACTTC. It encodes CASSLRTSGEETQYF.

This clonotype was seen ten or more times. The chain is built from TRBV3-1 and TRBJ1-1, with D possibly being TRBD1 (6 bases). Trimming cost V 3 bases and J 12 bases, with 14 bases left between them. Germline CDR1 reads LGHDT; CDR2 reads YNNKEL (reference sequence). The CDR3 has 12 residues. The CDR3 region is CASSQGATGTFF. Written as DNA, the CDR3 is TGTGCCAGCAGCCAGGGGGCAACAGGAACTTTCTTT.

This clonotype was counted ten times or more. V usage is TRBV2 and J usage is TRBJ1-2; TRBD1 might be the D (6 bases). Germline lookup yields CDR1 SNHLY and CDR2 FYNNEI. V gave up 11 bases and J gave up 6 bases, with 16 bases separating them. The CDR3 covers 12 residues. CDR3 amino acids: CAGARGANGYTF. Written as DNA, the CDR3 is TGTGCCGGAGCGAGGGGGGCGAATGGCTACACCTTC. Complete variable domain (other parts from reference TRBV2 and TRBJ1-2): EPEVTQTPSHQVTQMGQEVILRCVPISNHLYFYWYRQILGQKVEFLVSFYNNEISEKSEIFDDQFSVERPDGSNFTLKIRSTKLEDSAMYFCAGARGANGYTFGSGTRLTVV.

This clonotype was observed many times. The chain couples TRBV6-6 to TRBJ2-3; 8 nucleotides match TRBD2. This CDR3 comprises 17 residues. Germline loops: CDR1 MNHNY, CDR2 SVGAGI (reference sequence). With V trimmed by 7 bases and J by 3 bases, 15 bases remained unmatched. CDR3 loop: CASTSLGSGAYTDTQYF. CDR3 sequence (DNA): TGTGCCAGCACCTCTTTGGGTAGCGGGGCCTATACAGATACGCAGTATTTT.

This clonotype was seen ten or more times. This chain connects TRBV7-3 to TRBJ2-1, with 8 positions matching TRBD2. After removal of 3 bases from V and 5 bases from J, the junction contained 9 bases not matched to a gene. CDR3 length: 16 amino acids. The V gene's germline CDR1 is SGHTA and CDR2 FQGTGA. The CDR3 region has the DNA TGTGCCAGCAGCTTCGGACCGGGACTAGGCAACAATGAGCAGTTCTTC. This sequence encodes CASSFGPGLGNNEQFF.

This clonotype was detected ten times or more. This chain connects TRBV7-8 to TRBJ2-3; the match to TRBD2 covers 7 bases. This CDR3 is 16 amino acids long. Germline CDR1 reads SGHVS; CDR2 reads FQNEAQ. Trimming took 6 bases from V and 0 from J; bases not matched to a gene: 9. CDR3 nucleotides: TGTGCCAGCAGTTACCCAGGGACTACTAGCACAGATACGCAGTATTTT. Translation gives CASSYPGTTSTDTQYF.

This clonotype was detected many times. V and J are TRBV28 and TRBJ2-7; 8 bases align to TRBD1. The CDR3 runs 16 residues. The junction had 13 bases not matched to a gene; V was cut back by 6 bases and J by 3 bases. CDR1 is MDHEN and CDR2 is SYDVKM in the germline V gene. CDR3 region: CASSSWTGRLLYEQYF. The CDR3 DNA is TGTGCCAGCAGCTCCTGGACAGGGAGACTCCTCTACGAGCAGTACTTC.

This clonotype was detected many times. The V gene is TRBV6-1, the J gene TRBJ2-3; 12 bases fit TRBD1. The CDR3 runs 17 residues. The J segment lost 6 bases and the V segment lost 4 bases, leaving 11 bases of the junction unmatched. Germline-derived CDR1 and CDR2 are MNHNS and SASEGT. This CDR3 reads CASSAYLPGQGADTQYF. The CDR3 DNA sequence: TGTGCCAGCAGTGCGTATCTACCGGGACAGGGGGCGGATACGCAGTATTTT.

This clonotype was picked up many times. The chain carries TRBV29-1 and TRBJ2-6, with TRBD2 identical over 9 bases. This CDR3 is 16 amino acids long. V shed 6 bases, J shed 3 bases, and the junction held 9 bases outside the gene matches. Germline-derived CDR1 and CDR2 are SQVTM and ANQGSEA. The CDR3 coding sequence is TGCAGCGTCGGAGCGGGAGGTGTGGGTGGGGCCAACGTCCTGACTTTC. Amino acids: CSVGAGGVGGANVLTF.

This clonotype has only a few counts. This sequence joins TRBV28 and TRBJ2-1; D is ambiguous. V was cut by 5 bases and J by 7 bases, with 12 bases left in between. The CDR3 spans 13 residues. Germline V gives CDR1 MDHEN, CDR2 SYDVKM. CDR3 sequence: CASSTTDGNEQFF. DNA for the CDR3: TGTGCCAGCAGTACCACCGATGGGAATGAGCAGTTCTTC.

The sample holds many counts of this clonotype. The CDR3: CASSWPGIPFF. The CDR3 DNA sequence: TGTGCCAGCAGTTGGCCCGGGATTCCGTTCTTC. The chain joins TRBV12-3 or TRBV12-4 to TRBJ2-1; D possibly corresponds to TRBD2 (5 bases). The V end was cut by 4 bases, the J end by 15 bases, with 13 bases between. CDR3 length equals 11 residues.

This clonotype was recorded many times. The V gene is TRBV10-3, the J gene TRBJ2-7; 8 nucleotides agree with TRBD2. V lost 6 bases, J lost 0 bases, and 10 bases stayed unmatched. In germline, CDR1 is ENHRY, CDR2 SYGVKD. The CDR3 is 16 residues long. In nucleotides, the CDR3 is TGTGCCATCAGCCTCCCCCCCGGGACTAGCTCCTACGAGCAGTACTTC. The encoded protein is CAISLPPGTSSYEQYF.

This clonotype was observed many times. V gene TRBV20-1 combines with J gene TRBJ2-1; D gene ambiguous. In germline, CDR1 is DFQATT, CDR2 SNEGSKA (reference sequence). The CDR3 loop spans 11 amino acids. V was trimmed by 3 bases and J by 9 bases, leaving 9 bases between them. The CDR3 loop is CSARPRPEQFF. The DNA for the CDR3 is TGCAGTGCTAGGCCTCGACCTGAGCAGTTCTTC.

This sequence joins TRBV29-1 and TRBJ1-4; D is ambiguous. V shed 6 bases and J shed 0 bases, with 11 bases lying between them. Germline V lookup: CDR1 SQVTM, CDR2 ANQGSEA. The CDR3 has 14 amino acids. The CDR3 sequence is CSVLGIATNEKLFF. As DNA, the CDR3 is TGCAGCGTCCTCGGTATCGCAACTAATGAAAAACTGTTTTTT.

This clonotype showed up many times. J is TRBJ2-1 and V is TRBV7-2, with D possibly TRBD2 on 6 matching bases. V was shortened by 5 bases and J by 4 bases, with 15 bases between the two germline ends. Looked up from germline, CDR1 is SGHTA and CDR2 is FQGNSA. This CDR3 has 15 residues. The CDR3 spells CASSPTVGGYNEQFF. The CDR3 DNA reads as TGTGCCAGCAGCCCCACTGTCGGGGGATACAATGAGCAGTTCTTC.

There are a few counts of this clonotype. The V and J genes are TRBV7-2 and TRBJ2-7, with 8 bases that match TRBD2. The CDR3 is 14 amino acids. Trimming took 3 bases from V and 2 from J; bases not matched to a gene: 3. Germline V gene lookup returns CDR1 SGHTA and CDR2 FQGNSA. The CDR3 spells CASSFLTSAYEQYF. CDR3 bases: TGTGCCAGCAGCTTTCTGACTAGCGCCTACGAGCAGTACTTC.